Presented here are 29 T cell receptor beta chains from one specimen sequenced in a study of blood T cell repertoires in COVID-19. Assay: immunoSEQ multiplex PCR; the TCRdb copy retains only in-frame clones and omits some. The sample yields around 270,000 clones, 80% to 90% seen once. Sequencing used PBMCs or T cells enriched from blood (not recorded which). The origin of the receptors is a woman aged 25 to 39 who had recovered from COVID-19.

The chain couples TRBV5-4 to TRBJ1-1, with D hard to call. V was cut by 1 base and J by 1 base, with 14 bases left in between. The CDR3 runs 16 residues. Germline V lookup: CDR1 SGHNT, CDR2 YYREEE (reference sequence). The DNA for the CDR3 is TGTGCCAGCAGCTTGAGTTTCACAGTTACGAACACTGAAGCTTTCTTT. Protein product: CASSLSFTVTNTEAFF. Using reference TRBV5-4 and TRBJ1-1 for the parts outside the CDR3, the full variable domain is ETGVTQSPTHLIKTRGQQVTLRCSSQSGHNTVSWYQQALGQGPQFIFQYYREEENGRGNFPPRFSGLQFPNYSSELNVNALELDDSALYLCASSLSFTVTNTEAFFGQGTRLTVV.

CDR3 residues: CSASSGPRPGNTIYF. In nucleotides, the CDR3 is TGCAGTGCTAGTAGTGGGCCAAGGCCTGGAAACACCATATATTTT. The rearrangement joins TRBV20-1 to TRBJ1-3; the D is unclear. Germline CDR1 DFQATT, CDR2 SNEGSKA (reference sequence). The CDR3 runs to 15 residues. The V gene lost 3 bases and the J gene lost 2 bases, with 14 bases spanning the gap.

This chain links TRBV6-4 with TRBJ2-4; 10 nucleotides line up with TRBD1. Germline V CDR1 and CDR2: MRHNA, SNTAGT. The junction had 2 bases not matched to a gene; V was cut back by 0 bases and J by 6 bases. This CDR3 region has 15 residues. CDR3 protein: CASSDSTGGANIQYF. The CDR3 nucleotides read TGTGCCAGCAGTGACTCGACAGGGGGCGCAAACATTCAGTACTTC.

This clone appeared once. The chain has TRBV7-8 and TRBJ2-1; TRBD2 might be the D (5 bases). CDR3 length: 14 residues. The V end lost 6 bases, the J end lost 5 bases, and 14 bases lay between the germline ends. Germline V lookup: CDR1 SGHVS, CDR2 FQNEAQ. For the CDR3, the DNA is TGTGCCAGCAGAGTGGGTCGGGGTGACAATGAGCAGTTCTTC. Translated, it gives CASRVGRGDNEQFF.

The rearrangement joins TRBV5-4 to TRBJ1-1; D gene uncertain. This CDR3 has 13 residues. V was trimmed by 4 bases and J by 3 bases, leaving 10 bases between them. Per germline, CDR1 SGHNT and CDR2 YYREEE (reference sequence). CDR3 nucleotide sequence: TGTGCCAGCAGCCCCGAGGCCGACACTGAAGCTTTCTTT. Translated: CASSPEADTEAFF.

This rearrangement joins TRBV4-1 to TRBJ1-2, with D tentatively TRBD1 (6 bases). This CDR3 has 17 amino acids. V was shortened by 0 bases and J by 1 base, with 15 bases between the two germline ends. Germline CDR1 is MGHRA and CDR2 is YSYEKL. The CDR3 DNA follows: TGCGCCAGCAGCCAAGACGAGACAGGCCTCCTTAACTATGGCTACACCTTC. This gives the protein CASSQDETGLLNYGYTF.

The V call is TRBV4-1, the J call TRBJ2-7; TRBD1 aligns across 7 bases. The CDR3 contains 15 residues. V dropped 0 bases and J dropped 2; count of bases not matched to a gene: 4. CDR1 and CDR2 from the germline V gene are MGHRA and YSYEKL. The CDR3 nucleotides are TGCGCCAGCAGCCAAGACTTGACAGGGACCTACGAGCAGTACTTC. Protein sequence: CASSQDLTGTYEQYF.

The chain links TRBV27 to TRBJ2-7, with D possibly matching TRBD2 (7 bases). CDR3 size: 15 residues. Germline V gene sequence: CDR1 MNHEY, CDR2 SMNVEV (reference sequence). The germline V and J ends were trimmed by 6 bases and 0 bases, with 15 bases remaining between them. This chain's CDR3 is CASSLTRGASYEQYF. DNA of the CDR3: TGTGCCAGCAGCCTTACCCGGGGGGCCTCCTACGAGCAGTACTTC.

There are many counts of this clone. The J gene is TRBJ2-7, the V gene TRBV28, with TRBD2 identical over 7 bases. V was pared by 6 bases and J by 3 bases, with 11 bases of the junction left unmatched. The CDR3 length is 15 residues. Germline assignment: CDR1 MDHEN and CDR2 SYDVKM. CDR3 nucleotide sequence: TGTGCCAGCAGCCCCCCAGCGGGAAGTCGCTACGAGCAGTACTTC. Translating gives CASSPPAGSRYEQYF.

The rearrangement uses TRBV25-1 and TRBJ1-2, with a weak D call TRBD1 (6 bases). Deletions cut 1 base from V and 3 bases from J, with 21 bases between. From germline, CDR1 is MGHDK and CDR2 SYGVNS. The CDR3 has 18 residues. CDR3 in amino acids: CASSEFGGTGRGDYGYTF. CDR3 DNA sequence: TGTGCCAGCAGTGAATTTGGGGGCACAGGGCGAGGTGACTATGGCTACACCTTC.

V usage is TRBV7-9 and J usage is TRBJ2-7, with D maybe TRBD1 (5 bases). Deletions cut 8 bases from V and 0 bases from J, with 11 bases between. This CDR3 spans 13 amino acids. In germline, CDR1 is SEHNR, CDR2 FQNEAQ (reference sequence). The CDR3 nucleotides read TGTGCCAGCCGGCAGGGCCACTCCTACGAGCAGTACTTC. Translation: CASRQGHSYEQYF.

The V call is TRBV11-2, the J call TRBJ2-7; a weak D match, TRBD2 (5 bases). CDR1 and CDR2 (germline): SGHAT, FQNNGV. V lost 1 base to trimming and J lost 3 bases, with 16 bases between them. This CDR3 is built from 16 residues. CDR3 DNA sequence: TGTGCCAGCAGCTTAGTAATGAGCGGAGGTAACTACGAGCAGTACTTC. This translates into CASSLVMSGGNYEQYF.

In nucleotides, the CDR3 is TGCGCCAGCAGTGAGAGACTCATGAACACTGAAGCTTTCTTT. It translates to CASSERLMNTEAFF. The chain recombines TRBV10-1 with TRBJ1-1; D gene uncertain. The CDR3 is 14 residues long. V lost 2 bases and J 0 bases, leaving 7 bases between the germline ends. Germline CDR1 is WNHNN and CDR2 is SYGVQD (reference sequence).

This chain uses TRBV7-2 with TRBJ1-6; D may be TRBD1 (6 bases). Germline V gene lookup returns CDR1 SGHTA and CDR2 FQGNSA. The CDR3 spans 14 residues. V lost 5 bases, J lost 9 bases, and 14 bases lay in between. CDR3 region: CASSLGQFRSPLHF. DNA of the CDR3: TGTGCCAGCAGCCTAGGACAGTTCCGTTCACCCCTCCACTTT. The whole variable domain, filled in from reference TRBV7-2 and TRBJ1-6, reads GAGVSQSPSNKVTEKGKDVELRCDPISGHTALYWYRQSLGQGLEFLIYFQGNSAPDKSGLPSDRFSAERTGGSVSTLTIQRTQQEDSAVYLCASSLGQFRSPLHFGNGTRLTVT.

The V call is TRBV28, the J call TRBJ2-7; D remains unclear. Germline CDR1 is MDHEN and CDR2 is SYDVKM. The CDR3 has 14 residues. The V end was cut by 5 bases, the J end by 3 bases, with 14 bases between. The CDR3 loop is CASSPSLGVYEQYF. For the CDR3, the DNA is TGTGCCAGCAGTCCTAGTCTTGGCGTCTACGAGCAGTACTTC.

The rearrangement uses TRBV5-4 and TRBJ2-1; 11 bases match TRBD2. Per the germline V gene, CDR1 is SGHNT and CDR2 is YYREEE (reference sequence). There are 15 residues in the CDR3. Germline trimming cut 6 bases from V and 4 bases from J; bases unmatched to any gene: 6. The CDR3 bases are TGTGCCAGCACCTTCCCTAGCGGGAGGTACAATGAGCAGTTCTTC. Translating gives CASTFPSGRYNEQFF.

The CDR3 spells CASSLTGRGGYTF. The CDR3 DNA reads as TGTGCCAGCAGTTTAACAGGGAGAGGCGGCTACACCTTC. This chain joins TRBV12-3 or TRBV12-4 and TRBJ1-2; perhaps TRBD1 as D (6 bases). CDR3 length: 13 amino acids. With 2 bases removed from V and 8 bases from J, the gap between germline ends came to 12 bases.

Of note for this clone: Other nucleotide sequences in the sample specify the same CDR3. J is TRBJ2-1 and V is TRBV7-3, with 12 bases that match TRBD2. The CDR3 runs to 15 residues. The germline gives CDR1 SGHTA, CDR2 FQGTGA. V gave up 5 bases and J gave up 7 bases; unmatched junction bases: 6. CDR3 protein: CASSPGLAGYNEQFF. The CDR3, as DNA: TGTGCCAGCAGCCCCGGACTAGCGGGATATAATGAGCAGTTCTTC.

This clone is a singleton in its sample. This rearrangement joins TRBV6-5 to TRBJ2-3; 7 nucleotides agree with TRBD2. This CDR3 contains 15 residues. Losses at the gene ends were 5 bases for V and 4 bases for J; bases not matched to a gene: 9. Germline V gene data show CDR1 as MNHEY and CDR2 as SVGAGI. The CDR3 region is CASSRRGRASDTQYF. Here the CDR3 DNA reads TGTGCCAGCAGTCGCCGGGGGAGGGCCTCAGATACGCAGTATTTT.

The chain uses TRBV7-9 and TRBJ1-2; no firm D call. Germline CDR1 SEHNR, CDR2 FQNEAQ (reference sequence). This CDR3 spans 12 amino acids. V dropped 6 bases and J dropped 0 bases, with 5 bases sitting between them. CDR3 in DNA: TGTGCCAGCAGTGCAGCTAACTATGGCTACACCTTC. Translation gives CASSAANYGYTF.

This sequence joins TRBV7-9 and TRBJ2-6; D possibly corresponds to TRBD1 (6 bases). The V end was cut by 3 bases, the J end by 1 base, with 16 bases between. CDR1 SEHNR and CDR2 FQNEAQ come from the germline V gene (reference sequence). This CDR3 is 18 amino acids long. As DNA, the CDR3 is TGTGCCAGCAGCTTCCCGACAGGCCCACTTTCTGGGGCCAACGTCCTGACTTTC. Its translation is CASSFPTGPLSGANVLTF.

This rearrangement joins TRBV5-8 to TRBJ2-6, with 9 bases matching TRBD1. The ends lost 1 base at V and 0 bases at J; junction bases unmatched: 8. The CDR3 runs to 19 residues. Germline V CDR1 and CDR2: SGHTS, YDEGEE. The CDR3: CASSLYGTGIPSGANVLTF. For the CDR3, the DNA is TGTGCCAGCAGCTTGTACGGGACAGGGATTCCCTCTGGGGCCAACGTCCTGACTTTC. Full variable domain (remainder filled in from reference TRBV5-8 and TRBJ2-6): EAGVTQSPTHLIKTRGQQATLRCSPISGHTSVYWYQQALGLGLQFLLWYDEGEERNRGNFPPRFSGRQFPNYSSELNVNALELEDSALYLCASSLYGTGIPSGANVLTFGAGSRLTVL.

V and J are TRBV2 and TRBJ2-7; D perhaps matches TRBD2 (7 bases). The CDR3 is made up of 18 amino acids. Germline values: CDR1 SNHLY, CDR2 FYNNEI. Trimming left V 6 bases short and J 0 bases short, with 24 bases between. The CDR3 DNA reads as TGTGCCAGCAGAAACCCCCTCAGGGGAGGGGCGAGCTCCTACGAGCAGTACTTC. Translated, it gives CASRNPLRGGASSYEQYF.

The V call is TRBV6-1, the J call TRBJ2-2; TRBD2 aligns across 10 bases. V trimming: 7 bases; J trimming: 6 bases; junction bases outside the gene matches: 2. Germline loops: CDR1 MNHNS, CDR2 SASEGT. The CDR3 runs 13 residues. The CDR3 protein is CASILAGAGELFF. The CDR3 coding sequence is TGTGCCAGCATCCTAGCGGGGGCCGGGGAGCTGTTTTTT.

The chain carries TRBV6-5 and TRBJ1-2; D not certain. This CDR3 is built from 14 residues. With 8 bases removed from V and 3 bases from J, the gap between germline ends came to 16 bases. Germline V CDR1 and CDR2: MNHEY, SVGAGI. In DNA form, the CDR3 reads TGTGCCAGCGGGAGGGCGCCGAGGGACTATGGCTACACCTTC. Translated, it gives CASGRAPRDYGYTF.

The CDR3 coding sequence is TGTGCCAGCAGTTACAGACAGGAGCAGCATTTT. It yields the protein CASSYRQEQHF. The V call is TRBV6-6, the J call TRBJ1-5; a possible D gene is TRBD1 (6 bases). The CDR3 totals 11 residues. V lost 2 bases, J lost 13 bases, and 9 bases lay in between. The germline gives CDR1 MNHNY, CDR2 SVGAGI (reference sequence).

The chain is built from TRBV27 and TRBJ1-2, with D hard to call. V gave up 5 bases and J gave up 6 bases, with 10 bases separating them. This CDR3 region has 12 residues. The germline V gene encodes CDR1 MNHEY and CDR2 SMNVEV (reference sequence). The CDR3, as DNA: TGTGCCAGCAGTAACACACCCGATGGCTACACCTTC. Amino acid sequence: CASSNTPDGYTF.

This clone was detected once. The chain is built from TRBV5-1 and TRBJ1-4; D is undetermined. V lost 5 bases, J lost 0 bases, and 8 bases lay in between. CDR1 SGHRS and CDR2 YFSETQ come from the germline V gene. CDR3 length: 14 residues. The CDR3 DNA sequence: TGCGCCAGCAGGTCAGATGCAACTAATGAAAAACTGTTTTTT. It yields the protein CASRSDATNEKLFF.

This rearrangement joins TRBV5-1 to TRBJ2-7; 9 bases fit TRBD2. J lost 0 bases, V lost 0 bases, and 4 bases had no gene match. The CDR3 is made up of 16 amino acids. Germline CDR1 SGHRS, CDR2 YFSETQ. The CDR3 region has the DNA TGCGCCAGCAGCTTGGGCGGGAGGGGAAGCTCCTACGAGCAGTACTTC. Amino acid sequence: CASSLGGRGSSYEQYF.